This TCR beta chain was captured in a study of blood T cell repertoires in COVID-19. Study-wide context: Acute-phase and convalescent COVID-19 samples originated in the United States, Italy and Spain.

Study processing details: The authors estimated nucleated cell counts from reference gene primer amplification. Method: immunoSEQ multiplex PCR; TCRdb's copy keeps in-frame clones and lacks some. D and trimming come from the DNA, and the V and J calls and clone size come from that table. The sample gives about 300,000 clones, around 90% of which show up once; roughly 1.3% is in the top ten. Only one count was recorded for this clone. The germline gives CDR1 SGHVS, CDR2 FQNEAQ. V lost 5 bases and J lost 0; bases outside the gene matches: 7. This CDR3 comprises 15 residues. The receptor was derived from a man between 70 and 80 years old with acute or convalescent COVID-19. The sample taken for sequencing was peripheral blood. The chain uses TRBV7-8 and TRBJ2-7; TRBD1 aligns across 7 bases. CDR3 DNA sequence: TGTGCCAGCAGCCCAAGACAGGGAAGCTCCTACGAGCAGTACTTC. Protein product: CASSPRQGSSYEQYF.